This record concerns one T cell receptor beta chain sequence. Germline V gene lookup returns CDR1 MNHNS and CDR2 SASEGT. The CDR3 has 10 amino acids. Trimming pared 6 bases from V and 6 bases from J, leaving 6 bases between. The data were obtained in a study of shared clonotypes between healthy human individuals. Libraries were prepared by immunoSEQ multiplex PCR; TCRdb keeps only in-frame clonotypes and omits some of them. Counted here are around 620,000 clones, roughly 95% occurring once; the ten biggest clones make up approximately 0.12%. The naive CD8 fraction comprised CD45RO-negative cells positively selected for CCR7 and excluded terminally differentiated effector memory CD45RA+ cells.

The specimen was naive CD8+ T cells sorted from blood. This TCR was sampled from a woman aged 25 to 45 in good health. The genes are TRBV6-1 and TRBJ2-7; D uncertain. CDR3 nucleotides: TGTGCCAGCAGCCAGGCCGAGCAGTACTTC. Translated, it gives CASSQAEQYF.